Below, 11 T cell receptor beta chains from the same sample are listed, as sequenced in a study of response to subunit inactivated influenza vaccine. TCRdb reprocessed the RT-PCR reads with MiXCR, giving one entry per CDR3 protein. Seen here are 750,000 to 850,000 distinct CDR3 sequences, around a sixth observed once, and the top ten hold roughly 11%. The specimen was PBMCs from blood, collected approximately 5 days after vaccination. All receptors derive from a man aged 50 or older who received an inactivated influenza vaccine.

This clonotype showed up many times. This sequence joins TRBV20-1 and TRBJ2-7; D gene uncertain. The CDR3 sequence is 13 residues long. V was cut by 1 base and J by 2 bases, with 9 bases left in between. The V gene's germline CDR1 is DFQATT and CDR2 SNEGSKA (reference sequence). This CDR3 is CSARGPAAYEQYF. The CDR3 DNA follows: TGCAGTGCTAGAGGGCCCGCGGCCTACGAGCAGTACTTC.

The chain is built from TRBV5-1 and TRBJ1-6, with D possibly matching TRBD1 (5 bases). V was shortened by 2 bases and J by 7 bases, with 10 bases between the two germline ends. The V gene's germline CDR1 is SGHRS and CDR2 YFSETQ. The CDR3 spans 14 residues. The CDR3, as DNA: TGCGCCAGCAGCTTCGAGGGGATGAATTCACCCCTCCACTTT. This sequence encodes CASSFEGMNSPLHF.

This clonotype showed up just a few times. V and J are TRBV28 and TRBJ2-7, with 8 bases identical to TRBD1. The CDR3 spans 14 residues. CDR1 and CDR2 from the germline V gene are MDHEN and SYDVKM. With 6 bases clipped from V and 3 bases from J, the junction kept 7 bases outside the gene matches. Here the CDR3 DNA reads TGTGCCAGCAGCCCGGACAGGGTGATCTACGAGCAGTACTTC. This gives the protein CASSPDRVIYEQYF.

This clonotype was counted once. CDR3 amino acids: CASSLERQLSYEQYF. The CDR3 DNA reads as TGCGCCAGCAGCTTGGAACGACAGCTCTCCTACGAGCAGTACTTC. The V and J genes are TRBV5-1 and TRBJ2-7, with D possibly TRBD1 on 5 matching bases. The V end lost 0 bases, the J end lost 0 bases, and 10 bases lay between the germline ends. The CDR3 is 15 amino acids. In germline, CDR1 is SGHRS, CDR2 YFSETQ.

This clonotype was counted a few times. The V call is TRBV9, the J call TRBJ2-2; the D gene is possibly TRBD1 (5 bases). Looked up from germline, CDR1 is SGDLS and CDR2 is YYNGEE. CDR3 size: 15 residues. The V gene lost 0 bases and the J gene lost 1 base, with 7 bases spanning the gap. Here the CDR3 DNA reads TGTGCCAGCAGCGTAGGACAGCGGAACACCGGGGAGCTGTTTTTT. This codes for CASSVGQRNTGELFF.

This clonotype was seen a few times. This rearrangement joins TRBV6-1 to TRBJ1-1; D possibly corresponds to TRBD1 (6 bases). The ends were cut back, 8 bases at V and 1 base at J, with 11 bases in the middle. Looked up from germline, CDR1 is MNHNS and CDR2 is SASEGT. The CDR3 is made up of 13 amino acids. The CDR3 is CASGGHQNTEAFF. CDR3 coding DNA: TGTGCCAGCGGGGGACACCAGAACACTGAAGCTTTCTTT.

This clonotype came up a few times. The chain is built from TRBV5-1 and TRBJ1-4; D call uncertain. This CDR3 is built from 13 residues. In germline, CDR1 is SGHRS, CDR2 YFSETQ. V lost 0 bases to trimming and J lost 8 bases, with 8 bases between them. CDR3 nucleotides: TGCGCCAGCAGCTTGGCGGGAGCGGAAAAACTGTTTTTT. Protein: CASSLAGAEKLFF.

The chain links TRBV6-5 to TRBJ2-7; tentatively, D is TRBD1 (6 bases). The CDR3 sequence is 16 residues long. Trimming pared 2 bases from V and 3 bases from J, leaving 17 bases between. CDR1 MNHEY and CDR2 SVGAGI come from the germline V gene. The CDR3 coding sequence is TGTGCCAGCAGTTACCCGGGACAAGGGGATTTCTACGAGCAGTACTTC. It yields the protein CASSYPGQGDFYEQYF.

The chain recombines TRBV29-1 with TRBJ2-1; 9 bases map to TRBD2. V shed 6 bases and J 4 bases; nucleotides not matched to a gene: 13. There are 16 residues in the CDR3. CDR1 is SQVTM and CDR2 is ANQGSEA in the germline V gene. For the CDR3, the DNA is TGCAGCGTCCCCGCCGGGACTAGCACGATATACAATGAGCAGTTCTTC. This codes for CSVPAGTSTIYNEQFF.

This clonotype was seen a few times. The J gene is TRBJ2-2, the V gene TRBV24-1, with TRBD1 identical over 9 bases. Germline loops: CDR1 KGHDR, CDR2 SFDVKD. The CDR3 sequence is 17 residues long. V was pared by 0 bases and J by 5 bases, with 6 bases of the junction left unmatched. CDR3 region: CATSDLPSDRGTGELFF. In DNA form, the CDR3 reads TGTGCCACCAGTGATTTGCCAAGCGACAGGGGGACCGGGGAGCTGTTTTTT.

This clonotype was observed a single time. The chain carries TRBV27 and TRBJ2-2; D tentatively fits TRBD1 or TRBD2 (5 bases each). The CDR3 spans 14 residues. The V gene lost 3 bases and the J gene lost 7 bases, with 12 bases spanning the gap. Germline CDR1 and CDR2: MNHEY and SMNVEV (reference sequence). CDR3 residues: CASSFSGRLGELFF. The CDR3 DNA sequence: TGTGCCAGCAGTTTCTCGGGACGGCTCGGGGAGCTGTTTTTT.